These 10 T cell receptor beta chains share one sample of origin, sequenced in a study of blood T cells in healthy people across ages (dated by TCRdb to between 2014 and 2017). Library creation used 5' RACE. Sequencing took place on an Illumina HiSeq 2500. The second PCR ran for about 6 to 12 cycles and used a J-beta primer mix along with a sample-barcoded 5' primer. The public reads were run again by TCRdb, first through fastp at Q25 and then through MiXCR, and only productive beta chains were kept. One record per CDR3 amino acid sequence lists the most common genes and DNA. A total of 1.5 million to 2 million distinct CDR3 sequences appear in this sample, roughly 30% of them only once. The ten largest clones add up to around 7.7% of the sample. The source material was blood. These receptors were collected from a woman in her 30s in good health.

This clonotype was counted many times. V and J are TRBV20-1 and TRBJ2-7, with 7 bases aligning to TRBD1. This CDR3 comprises 13 residues. Losses at the gene ends were 5 bases for V and 3 bases for J; bases not matched to a gene: 7. The germline gives CDR1 DFQATT, CDR2 SNEGSKA (reference sequence). The CDR3 DNA sequence: TGCAGTGCTTGTCCGGGACAGATCTACGAGCAGTACTTC. Its translation is CSACPGQIYEQYF.

This clonotype was detected only a few times. V usage is TRBV6-5 and J usage is TRBJ1-2; D gene ambiguous. V dropped 6 bases and J dropped 0 bases, with 20 bases sitting between them. The germline CDR1 and CDR2 sequences are MNHEY and SVGAGI. This CDR3 contains 17 residues. The CDR3 loop is CASRLTGTESANYGYTF. The CDR3 nucleotides read TGTGCCAGCAGGTTGACTGGAACTGAAAGCGCTAACTATGGCTACACCTTC.

This clonotype came up a few times. V and J are TRBV15 and TRBJ2-6; 8 positions match TRBD1. Germline V lookup: CDR1 LNHNV, CDR2 YYDKDF (reference sequence). Germline trimming cut 3 bases from V and 5 bases from J; bases unmatched to any gene: 9. The CDR3 has 17 residues. Here the CDR3 DNA reads TGTGCCACCAGCAGCGAAATGACAGGGGTCAGGGCCAACGTCCTGACTTTC. Translation: CATSSEMTGVRANVLTF.

The CDR3 reads CASSQPGQGMIGEQYF. CDR3 nucleotide sequence: TGCGCCAGCAGCCAACCGGGACAGGGAATGATTGGCGAGCAGTACTTC. This rearrangement joins TRBV4-1 to TRBJ2-7, with 9 bases identical to TRBD1. Looked up from germline, CDR1 is MGHRA and CDR2 is YSYEKL. CDR3 length: 16 amino acids. Trimming at V came to 2 bases and at J to 6 bases, leaving 11 bases not matched to a gene.

This clonotype occurred a few times. The CDR3 DNA reads as TGTGCCTGGAGAGATCTAGCGGGAGGTGAGCAGTTCTTC. Translating it yields CAWRDLAGGEQFF. This chain links TRBV30 with TRBJ2-1, with 11 bases fitting TRBD2. V was clipped by 3 bases and J by 9 bases; unmatched bases: 4. The CDR3 runs 13 residues. Germline loops: CDR1 GTSNPN, CDR2 SVGIG (reference sequence).

This clonotype was observed a few times. The chain joins TRBV2 to TRBJ1-2; D unclear. The CDR3 spans 13 residues. Trimming stripped 2 bases from V and 8 bases from J, with 12 bases between. The germline V gene encodes CDR1 SNHLY and CDR2 FYNNEI. Here the CDR3 DNA reads TGTGCCAGCAGTGAATGGGGAAGTGAAGGCTACACCTTC. It yields the protein CASSEWGSEGYTF.

This clonotype was counted at least ten times. The chain combines TRBV3-1 with TRBJ2-1, with 8 bases fitting TRBD1. The trim removed 0 bases at V and 0 bases at J, leaving 4 bases unmatched. CDR3 length equals 17 residues. Germline lookup yields CDR1 LGHDT and CDR2 YNNKEL (reference sequence). Written as DNA, the CDR3 is TGTGCCAGCAGCCAAGATGCTACAGGGGGCTCCTACAATGAGCAGTTCTTC. Translated, it gives CASSQDATGGSYNEQFF.

This clonotype has a handful of counts. One end of the junction varies from germline; a read error may be responsible. This chain connects TRBV5-1 to TRBJ2-5; 14 positions agree with TRBD2. The end of the DNA is better explained by TRBJ2-7, so the J call may be wrong. The germline V gene has CDR1 SGHRS and CDR2 YFSETQ. The CDR3 spans 19 residues. The CDR3 DNA is TGCGCCAGCGGCTTGGCCACAGGACTAGCGGGAGGATCGCCCTACGAGCAGTACTTC. Translation: CASGLATGLAGGSPYEQYF.

This clonotype was counted a few times. The chain carries TRBV5-1 and TRBJ1-2, with D possibly TRBD1 on 6 matching bases. Germline V gene sequence: CDR1 SGHRS, CDR2 YFSETQ. V shed 1 base and J shed 3 bases, with 16 bases lying between them. There are 16 residues in the CDR3. CDR3 region: CASSLRAGAQDYGYTF. DNA for the CDR3: TGCGCCAGCAGCTTGAGGGCGGGGGCGCAGGACTATGGCTACACCTTC. The entire variable domain, with the rest obtained from reference TRBV5-1 and TRBJ1-2, is as follows: KAGVTQTPRYLIKTRGQQVTLSCSPISGHRSVSWYQQTPGQGLQFLFEYFSETQRNKGNFPGRFSGRQFSNSRSEMNVSTLELGDSALYLCASSLRAGAQDYGYTFGSGTRLTVV.

The chain is built from TRBV2 and TRBJ1-1; 11 bases are shared with TRBD1. The CDR3 sequence is 14 residues long. From germline, CDR1 is SNHLY and CDR2 FYNNEI. The V gene end was trimmed by 6 bases and the J gene end by 4 bases; junction bases not matched to a gene: 4. Here the CDR3 DNA reads TGTGCCAGCAGGGAGGGACAGGGGGGCACTGAAGCTTTCTTT. Residues: CASREGQGGTEAFF.